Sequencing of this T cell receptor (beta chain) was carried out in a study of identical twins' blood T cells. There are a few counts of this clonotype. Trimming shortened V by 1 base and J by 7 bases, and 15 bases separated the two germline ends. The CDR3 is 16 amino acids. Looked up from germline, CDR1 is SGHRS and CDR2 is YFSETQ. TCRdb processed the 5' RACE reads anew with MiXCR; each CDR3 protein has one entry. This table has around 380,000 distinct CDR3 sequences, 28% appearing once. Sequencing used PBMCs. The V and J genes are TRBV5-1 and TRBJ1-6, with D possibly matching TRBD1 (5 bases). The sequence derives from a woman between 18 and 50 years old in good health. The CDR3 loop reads CASSLWPSEGNSPLHF. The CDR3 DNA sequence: TGCGCCAGCAGCTTGTGGCCCTCAGAGGGGAATTCACCCCTCCACTTT.